This TCR beta chain was retrieved from a study of blood T cell repertoires in COVID-19. CDR1 SEHNR and CDR2 FQNEAQ come from the germline V gene (reference sequence). The CDR3 extends over 13 amino acids. Trimming stripped 5 bases from V and 3 bases from J, with 11 bases between. The assay was immunoSEQ multiplex PCR, and TCRdb's table has in-frame clones only and misses some. The sample has approximately 190,000 clones; under 90% are singletons. This clonotype was obtained from an elderly man with acute or convalescent COVID-19. The chain is built from TRBV7-9 and TRBJ2-7, with no clear D. Sequenced: peripheral blood. In DNA, the CDR3 is TGTGCCAGCAGCGCGACTGGTTACTACGAGCAGTACTTC. Encoded protein: CASSATGYYEQYF.